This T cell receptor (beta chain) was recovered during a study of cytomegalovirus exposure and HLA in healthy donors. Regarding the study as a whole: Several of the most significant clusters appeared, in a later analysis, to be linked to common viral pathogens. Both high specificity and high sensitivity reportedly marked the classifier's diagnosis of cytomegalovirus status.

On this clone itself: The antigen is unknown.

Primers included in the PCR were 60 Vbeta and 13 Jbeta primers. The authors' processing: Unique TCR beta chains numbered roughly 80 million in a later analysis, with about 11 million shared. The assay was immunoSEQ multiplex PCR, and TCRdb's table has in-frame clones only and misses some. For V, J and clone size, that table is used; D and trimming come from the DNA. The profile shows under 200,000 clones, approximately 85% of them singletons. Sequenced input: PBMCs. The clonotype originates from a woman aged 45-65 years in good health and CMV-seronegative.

CDR3 nucleotide sequence: TGTGCCAGCAGCTCGGACAGGGGAACCTACGAGCAGTACTTC. This sequence encodes CASSSDRGTYEQYF. This sequence joins TRBV7-9 and TRBJ2-7; 9 nucleotides match TRBD1. There are 14 residues in the CDR3. V shed 4 bases, J shed 2 bases, and the junction held 3 bases outside the gene matches. Looked up from germline, CDR1 is SEHNR and CDR2 is FQNEAQ (reference sequence).